This T cell receptor beta chain comes out of a study of read filtering for tumor transcriptome and immune sequencing. The wider study: After DNase treatment, RNA was made into whole-transcriptome libraries.

This library used around 0.4 ug RNA and molecular barcoded adaptors spanning alpha/delta and beta/gamma chains. TCRdb itself ran the reads through MiXCR, one entry per CDR3 protein. The profile shows about 35,000 distinct CDR3 sequences, 14% of them singletons. The CDR3 length is 16 residues. J was trimmed by 6 bases and V by 3 bases; bases with no gene match: 5. Looked up from germline, CDR1 is SEHNR and CDR2 is FQNEAQ (reference sequence). The TCR sequence derives from a donor at least 40 years old with multiple myeloma. The chain links TRBV7-9 to TRBJ2-1; 13 bases map to TRBD2. Sequencing was done on a sample of a population of CD138-negative cells sorted from bone marrow. The DNA for the CDR3 is TGTGCCAGCAGCTTTCGTACTAGCGGGGGGGCCAATGAGCAGTTCTTC. Protein sequence: CASSFRTSGGANEQFF.